The T cell receptor beta chain described here comes from a study of cytomegalovirus exposure and HLA in healthy donors. The overall study: The 120 validation repertoires used the same platform as the approximately 620 first-cohort repertoires (as reported by a later analysis).

With respect to this clone: Its antigen is not identified.

Libraries were prepared by immunoSEQ multiplex PCR; TCRdb keeps only in-frame clonotypes and omits some of them. The sample comprises roughly 180,000 clones, approximately 86% of which are singletons, and 6% to 8% rests with the top ten. Notes on the study in general: First-cohort TCR clusters tended to co-occur in the 130 or so validation repertoires, a later analysis found. Cytomegalovirus status was reportedly diagnosed by the classifier with high sensitivity and specificity.

This CDR3 is 16 amino acids long. Germline V gene data show CDR1 as PRHDT and CDR2 as FYEKMQ (reference sequence). Trimming cost V 6 bases and J 0 bases, with 15 bases left between them. The receptor's source is a man younger than 40 in good health and CMV-seropositive. Sequencing was performed on PBMCs. The V gene is TRBV13, the J gene TRBJ1-5; possible D gene TRBD1, 5 bases. The DNA of the CDR3 is TGTGCCAGCAGTACCGGGGGTGGAGATAGCAATCAGCCCCAGCATTTT. As protein: CASSTGGGDSNQPQHF.